This T cell receptor beta chain derives from a study of shared clonotypes between healthy human individuals. The study's findings and limits: Though the depth was large, rarefaction showed that sorted-subset sequencing was incomplete.

A word on this clone: Its antigen is unknown.

Data came from immunoSEQ multiplex PCR; TCRdb stores just in-frame clones and leaves some out. There are 660,000 or so clones in the sample; around 96% occur only once, and roughly 0.1% lies in the top ten. As defined, naive CD8 cells were CD45RO-negative and positively selected for CCR7, with terminally differentiated effector memory CD45RA+ cells excluded. Trimming cost V 4 bases and J 6 bases, with 8 bases left between them. CDR3 length equals 11 residues. Germline V gene sequence: CDR1 SGHNT, CDR2 YYREEE (reference sequence). The rearrangement links TRBV5-4 to TRBJ2-7; D gene unclear. Sequencing input: naive CD8+ T cells sorted from blood. The source is a woman aged 25 to 39 in good health. The CDR3 nucleotides read TGTGCCAGCAGCGACGAAAGCGAGCAGTACTTC. It specifies CASSDESEQYF.